The clone carrying this T cell receptor beta chain was seen repeatedly, ten times or more. Its specificity is not known. Template material for amplifying TCR beta CDR3 regions consisted of RNA transcripts. First-round RT-PCR with HTBI primers amplified the TCR CDR3 region. Each CDR3 protein is one row after TCRdb ran MiXCR on the multiplex PCR reads. Of 250,000 to 300,000 distinct CDR3 sequences listed, roughly 14% are singletons. PBMCs came from 10 ml fresh peripheral blood. These data belong to a study of T cells in Graves' hyperthyroidism and ophthalmopathy. Study-level points and caveats: A 13 V-J model separated ophthalmopathy from stable hyperthyroidism. Ophthalmopathy was identified by the model a median approximately six months ahead of onset. Blood also contained most expanded thyroid clonotypes above 0.001.

CDR3 length equals 14 residues. Germline CDR1 is SGDLS and CDR2 is YYNGEE. Trimming left V 2 bases short and J 5 bases short, with 13 bases between. This clonotype originated in a woman in her thirties with Graves' hyperthyroidism that later progressed to Graves' ophthalmopathy. Material for sequencing was blood. This chain uses TRBV9 with TRBJ1-2, with D perhaps matching TRBD1 (6 bases). CDR3 sequence (DNA): TGTGCCAGCAGCGTGGAGGACAGTCTTTATGGCTACACCTTC. The encoded protein is CASSVEDSLYGYTF.